This T cell receptor (beta chain) was identified during a study of graft-versus-host responses after intestinal transplantation. Remarks on this clone: Antigen: not known.

Clones were sequenced by immunoSEQ multiplex PCR, and TCRdb holds only the in-frame ones, with some missing. Of approximately 77,000 clones in the sample, 70% to 90% were seen once. The ends lost 4 bases at V and 7 bases at J; junction bases unmatched: 12. Germline V CDR1 and CDR2: SNHLY, FYNNEI. The CDR3 contains 16 residues. The V and J genes are TRBV2 and TRBJ2-1; 8 nucleotides agree with TRBD2. The source of this sequence is a human donor who received an intestinal transplant. The source was unstimulated CD4+ T cells sorted from spleen or lymph node cells, collected before intestinal transplant. The CDR3 reads CASSGWYPGGRNEQFF. CDR3 nucleotide sequence: TGTGCCAGCAGTGGGTGGTATCCGGGAGGGAGGAATGAGCAGTTCTTC. Supplemented by reference TRBV2 and TRBJ2-1, the full variable domain reads EPEVTQTPSHQVTQMGQEVILRCVPISNHLYFYWYRQILGQKVEFLVSFYNNEISEKSEIFDDQFSVERPDGSNFTLKIRSTKLEDSAMYFCASSGWYPGGRNEQFFGPGTRLTVL.